This TCR beta chain was sequenced for a study of OX40 agonist ivuxolimab in advanced cancers. This clone was picked up one time. The data were produced by immunoSEQ multiplex PCR, yet TCRdb's version contains in-frame clones alone and is incomplete. The sample includes tens of thousands of clones, roughly 84% of them seen just once. This CDR3 region has 16 residues. In germline, CDR1 is MNHEY, CDR2 SMNVEV (reference sequence). V dropped 2 bases and J dropped 7 bases, with 17 bases sitting between them. The V and J genes are TRBV27 and TRBJ2-2; D possibly corresponds to TRBD2 (6 bases). The TCR originated in an adult with an advanced solid tumor such as melanoma, head and neck, liver or kidney cancer. Sequenced material: CD4+ or CD8+ T cells sorted from blood, taken in a trial of the OX40 agonist ivuxolimab. Here the CDR3 DNA reads TGTGCCAGCAGTTTAAACTTGGGACTCCCGAGCGGGGAGCTGTTTTTT. Translated, it gives CASSLNLGLPSGELFF.